What follows are 3 T cell receptor beta chains derived from one specimen sequenced in a study of control samples from healthy donors and cancer patients. Measured with immunoSEQ multiplex PCR; TCRdb has only the in-frame clones, and not every one. This table has some 120,000 clones, approximately 90% appearing once. Sequencing used blood. Receptors were obtained from a man aged 18-30 years in good health.

The rearrangement joins TRBV6-5 to TRBJ1-1; no clear D. V lost 7 bases and J lost 0, with 12 bases in between. The CDR3 sequence is 14 residues long. Germline assignment: CDR1 MNHEY and CDR2 SVGAGI. The DNA of the CDR3 is TGTGCCAGCAAGATTGGGATTATGAACACTGAAGCTTTCTTT. It is translated as CASKIGIMNTEAFF.

The gene calls are TRBV5-8 and TRBJ2-7, with 7 bases aligning to TRBD1. The germline V gene has CDR1 SGHTS and CDR2 YDEGEE. V trimming: 6 bases; J trimming: 1 base; junction bases outside the gene matches: 13. This CDR3 has 16 amino acids. CDR3: CASIRTEGADSYEQYF. CDR3 nucleotides: TGTGCCAGCATCAGGACTGAGGGGGCCGATTCCTACGAGCAGTACTTC.

The V and J genes are TRBV19 and TRBJ1-1, with TRBD1 identical over 8 bases. V lost 8 bases to trimming and J lost 3 bases; unmatched junction nucleotides: 8. The germline gives CDR1 LNHDA, CDR2 SQIVND (reference sequence). The CDR3 length is 14 residues. In DNA, the CDR3 is TGTGCCAGTCAGGGCAGGGGGCTCGACACTGAAGCTTTCTTT. Translating it yields CASQGRGLDTEAFF.